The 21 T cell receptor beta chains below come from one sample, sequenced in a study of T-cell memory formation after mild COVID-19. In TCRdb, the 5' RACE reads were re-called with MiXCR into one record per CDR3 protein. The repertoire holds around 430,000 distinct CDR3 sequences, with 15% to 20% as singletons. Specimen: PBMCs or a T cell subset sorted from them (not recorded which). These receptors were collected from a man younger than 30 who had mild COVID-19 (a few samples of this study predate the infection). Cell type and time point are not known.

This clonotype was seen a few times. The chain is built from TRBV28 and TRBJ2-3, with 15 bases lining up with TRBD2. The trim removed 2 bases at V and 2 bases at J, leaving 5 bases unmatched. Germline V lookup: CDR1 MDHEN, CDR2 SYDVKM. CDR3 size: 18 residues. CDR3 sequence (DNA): TGTGCCAGCAGTTTAGCCGGACTAGCGGGGGGGGACACAGATACGCAGTATTTT. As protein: CASSLAGLAGGDTDTQYF.

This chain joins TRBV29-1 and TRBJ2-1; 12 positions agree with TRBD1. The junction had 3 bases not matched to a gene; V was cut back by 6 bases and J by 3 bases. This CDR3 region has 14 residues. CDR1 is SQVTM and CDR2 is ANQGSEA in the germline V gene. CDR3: CSVGQGAFYNEQFF. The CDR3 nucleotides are TGCAGCGTGGGACAGGGGGCTTTCTACAATGAGCAGTTCTTC.

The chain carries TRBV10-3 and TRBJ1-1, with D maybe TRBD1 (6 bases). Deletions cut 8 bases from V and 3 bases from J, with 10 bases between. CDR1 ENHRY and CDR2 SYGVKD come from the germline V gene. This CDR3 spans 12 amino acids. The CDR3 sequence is CAIEGDDTEAFF. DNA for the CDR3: TGTGCCATCGAGGGGGACGACACTGAAGCTTTCTTT.

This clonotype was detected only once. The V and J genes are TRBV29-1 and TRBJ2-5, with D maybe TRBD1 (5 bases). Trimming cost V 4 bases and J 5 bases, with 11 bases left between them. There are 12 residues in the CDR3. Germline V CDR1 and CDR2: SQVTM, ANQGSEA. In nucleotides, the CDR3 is TGCAGCGTTGCGGCAGGGTCGGAGACCCAGTACTTC. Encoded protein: CSVAAGSETQYF.

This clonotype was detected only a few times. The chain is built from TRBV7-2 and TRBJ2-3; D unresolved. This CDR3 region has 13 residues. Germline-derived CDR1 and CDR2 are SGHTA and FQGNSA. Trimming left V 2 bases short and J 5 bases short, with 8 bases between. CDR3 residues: CASSLTPQDTQYF. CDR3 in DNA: TGTGCCAGCAGCTTAACCCCGCAAGATACGCAGTATTTT.

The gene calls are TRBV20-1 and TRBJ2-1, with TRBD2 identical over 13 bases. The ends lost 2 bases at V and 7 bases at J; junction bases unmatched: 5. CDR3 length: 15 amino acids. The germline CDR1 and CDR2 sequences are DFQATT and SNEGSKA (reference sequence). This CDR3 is CSARRTSGGWNEQFF. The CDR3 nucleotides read TGCAGTGCTAGACGGACTAGCGGGGGATGGAATGAGCAGTTCTTC.

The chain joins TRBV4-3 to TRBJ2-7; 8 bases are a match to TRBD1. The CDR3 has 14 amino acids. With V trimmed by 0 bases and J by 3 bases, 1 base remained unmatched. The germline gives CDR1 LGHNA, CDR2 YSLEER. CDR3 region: CASSQEQGDYEQYF. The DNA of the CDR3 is TGCGCCAGCAGCCAAGAACAGGGGGACTACGAGCAGTACTTC.

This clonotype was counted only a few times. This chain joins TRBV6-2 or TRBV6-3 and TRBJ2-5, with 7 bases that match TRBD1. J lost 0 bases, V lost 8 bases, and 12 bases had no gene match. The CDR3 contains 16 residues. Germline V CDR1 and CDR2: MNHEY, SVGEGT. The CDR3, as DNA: TGTGCCAGCGGACCCCGGGACAGCCAGTACCAAGAGACCCAGTACTTC. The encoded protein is CASGPRDSQYQETQYF.

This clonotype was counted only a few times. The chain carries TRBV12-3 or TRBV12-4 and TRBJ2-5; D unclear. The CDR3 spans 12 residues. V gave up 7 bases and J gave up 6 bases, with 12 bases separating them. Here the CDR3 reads CASTILGKTQYF. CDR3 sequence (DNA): TGTGCCAGCACTATTCTTGGGAAGACCCAGTACTTC.

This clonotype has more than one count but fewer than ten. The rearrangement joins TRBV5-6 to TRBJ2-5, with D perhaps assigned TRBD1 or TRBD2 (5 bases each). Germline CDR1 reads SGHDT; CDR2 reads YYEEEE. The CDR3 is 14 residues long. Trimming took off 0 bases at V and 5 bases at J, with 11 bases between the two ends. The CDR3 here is CASSLGGAQETQYF. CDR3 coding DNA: TGTGCCAGCAGCTTGGGAGGGGCGCAGGAGACCCAGTACTTC.

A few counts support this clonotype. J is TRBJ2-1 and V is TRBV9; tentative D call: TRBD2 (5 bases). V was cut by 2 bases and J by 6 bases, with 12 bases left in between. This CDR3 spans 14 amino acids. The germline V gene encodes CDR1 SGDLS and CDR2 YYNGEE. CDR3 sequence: CASSVSSSINEQFF. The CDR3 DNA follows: TGTGCCAGCAGCGTTAGTTCTAGCATCAATGAGCAGTTCTTC.

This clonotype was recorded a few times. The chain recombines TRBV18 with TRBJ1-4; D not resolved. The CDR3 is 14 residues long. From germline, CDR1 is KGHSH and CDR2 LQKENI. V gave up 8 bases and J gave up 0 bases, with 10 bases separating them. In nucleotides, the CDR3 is TGTGCCAGCACGCGTCTGGCAACTAATGAAAAACTGTTTTTT. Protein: CASTRLATNEKLFF.

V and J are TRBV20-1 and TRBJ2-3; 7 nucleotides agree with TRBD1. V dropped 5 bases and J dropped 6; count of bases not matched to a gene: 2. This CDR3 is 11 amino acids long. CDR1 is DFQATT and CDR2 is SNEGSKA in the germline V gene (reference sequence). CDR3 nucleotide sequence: TGCAGTGCTCCACAGGGGGATACGCAGTATTTT. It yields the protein CSAPQGDTQYF.

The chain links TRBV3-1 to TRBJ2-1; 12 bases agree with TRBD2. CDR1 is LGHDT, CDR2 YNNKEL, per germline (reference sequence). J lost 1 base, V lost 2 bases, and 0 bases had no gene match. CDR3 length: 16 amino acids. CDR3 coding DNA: TGTGCCAGCAGCCAAACTAGCGGGGGGTCCTACAATGAGCAGTTCTTC. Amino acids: CASSQTSGGSYNEQFF.

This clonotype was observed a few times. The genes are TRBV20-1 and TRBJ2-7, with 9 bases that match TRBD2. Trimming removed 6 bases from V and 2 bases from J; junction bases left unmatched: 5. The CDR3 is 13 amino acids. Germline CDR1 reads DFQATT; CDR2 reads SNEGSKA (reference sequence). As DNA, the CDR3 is TGCAGTGCCGCGGGAGGGGACACCTACGAGCAGTACGTC. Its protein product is CSAAGGDTYEQYV.

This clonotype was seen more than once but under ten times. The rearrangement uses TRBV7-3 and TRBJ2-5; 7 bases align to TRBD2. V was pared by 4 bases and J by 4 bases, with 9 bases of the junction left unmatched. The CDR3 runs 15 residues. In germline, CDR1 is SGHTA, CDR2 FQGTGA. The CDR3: CASSSNTGTTETQYF. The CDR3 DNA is TGTGCCAGCAGCTCAAACACCGGGACTACAGAGACCCAGTACTTC.

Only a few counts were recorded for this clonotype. The CDR3 spells CATTQDNEQFF. DNA for the CDR3: TGTGCCACCACACAAGACAATGAGCAGTTCTTC. V usage is TRBV15 and J usage is TRBJ2-1, with unresolved D. V lost 7 bases and J lost 5, with 6 bases in between. Germline values: CDR1 LNHNV, CDR2 YYDKDF (reference sequence). CDR3 size: 11 residues.

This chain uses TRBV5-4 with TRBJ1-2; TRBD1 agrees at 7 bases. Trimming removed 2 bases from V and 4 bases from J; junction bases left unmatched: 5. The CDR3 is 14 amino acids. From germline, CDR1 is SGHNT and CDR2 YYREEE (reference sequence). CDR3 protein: CASSFGQESYGYTF. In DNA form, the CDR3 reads TGTGCCAGCAGCTTTGGACAGGAGAGCTATGGCTACACCTTC. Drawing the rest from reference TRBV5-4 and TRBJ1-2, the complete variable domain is ETGVTQSPTHLIKTRGQQVTLRCSSQSGHNTVSWYQQALGQGPQFIFQYYREEENGRGNFPPRFSGLQFPNYSSELNVNALELDDSALYLCASSFGQESYGYTFGSGTRLTVV.

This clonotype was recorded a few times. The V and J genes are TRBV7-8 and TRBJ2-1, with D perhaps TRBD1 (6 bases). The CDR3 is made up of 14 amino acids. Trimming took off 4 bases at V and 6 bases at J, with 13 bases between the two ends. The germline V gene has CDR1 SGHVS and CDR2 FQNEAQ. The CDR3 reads CASSWFQGLNEQFF. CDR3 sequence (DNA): TGTGCCAGCAGCTGGTTTCAGGGGCTCAATGAGCAGTTCTTC.

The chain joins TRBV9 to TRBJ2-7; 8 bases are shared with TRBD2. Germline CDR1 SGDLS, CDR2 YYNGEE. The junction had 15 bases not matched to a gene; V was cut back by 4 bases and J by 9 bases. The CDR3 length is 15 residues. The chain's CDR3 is CASSPGGDTFRWQYF. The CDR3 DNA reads TGTGCCAGCAGCCCGGGGGGGGACACGTTTCGGTGGCAGTACTTC.

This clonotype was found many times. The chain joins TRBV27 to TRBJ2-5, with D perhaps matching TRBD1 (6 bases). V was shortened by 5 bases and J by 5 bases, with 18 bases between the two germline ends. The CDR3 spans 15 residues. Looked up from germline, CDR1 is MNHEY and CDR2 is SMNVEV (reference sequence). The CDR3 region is CASSPSSRGRETQYF. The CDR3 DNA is TGTGCCAGCAGTCCCAGCTCCAGGGGTAGGGAGACCCAGTACTTC.